The rows below give T cell receptor beta chains drawn from one sample of a study of blood T cells in healthy people across ages. TCRdb used MiXCR to reprocess the 5' RACE reads, holding one entry per CDR3 protein. The sample carries approximately 2,000,000 distinct CDR3 sequences, roughly two fifths recorded once. Sequenced input: blood. These receptors were obtained from a human donor in good health. Each CDR3 is given with its conserved first and last residue. Fields, in order: clone size, J gene, V gene, D gene, CDR3 DNA, CDR3 protein. D genes are given only for firm matches. Clone size is not always given. Where it is, it says once, few, many or a class for expanded clones.

>NA|TRBJ1-5|TRBV7-2|NA
TGTGCCAGCAGCTTCGGGGCGAGGGATCAGCCCCAGCATTTT
CASSFGARDQPQHF
>NA|TRBJ2-7|TRBV14|TRBD1
TGTGCCAGCAGCCCCCGGGACAGGGGTTTCTACGAGCAGTACTTC
CASSPRDRGFYEQYF
>few|TRBJ2-6|TRBV29-1|NA
TGCAGCGTTTGGTCCTCTGGGGCCAACGTCCTGACTTTC
CSVWSSGANVLTF
>many|TRBJ1-2|TRBV29-1|TRBD1
TGCAGCGTTGAAGATGGGTTCGGACAGGAGGGGGGCTACACCTTC
CSVEDGFGQEGGYTF
>NA|TRBJ2-2|TRBV2|NA
NA
CASLQGEFTYEQYFGPGTGELFF
>NA|TRBJ2-3|TRBV12-3/TRBV12-4|NA
TGTGCCAGCAGTTTGATTAGCAGGGCCACAGATACGCAGTATTTT
CASSLISRATDTQYF
>NA|TRBJ1-6|TRBV11-2|NA
TGTGCCAGCAGCTCAAGGTGGGGGAATTCACCCCTCCACTTT
CASSSRWGNSPLHF
>NA|TRBJ2-7|TRBV4-3|TRBD2
TGCGCCAGCAGCCCAGAAGTGCGGGGGGGCCTCCCCTACGAGCAGTACTTC
CASSPEVRGGLPYEQYF
>NA|TRBJ2-5|TRBV21-1|NA
TGTGCCAGCAGCAAAGTTAAGGCTAGCGGGGTCCAAGAGACCCAGTACTTC
CASSKVKASGVQETQYF
>NA|TRBJ2-6|TRBV28|TRBD1
TGTGCCAGCAGTTTTAACAGGGGACCCTCTGGGGCCAACGTCCTGACTTTC
CASSFNRGPSGANVLTF
>NA|TRBJ2-1|TRBV9|NA
TGTGCCAGCAGCGGGACCGGGACTTATACGTACAATGAGCAGTTCTTC
CASSGTGTYTYNEQFF
>once|TRBJ2-3|TRBV7-2|TRBD2
TGTGCCAGCAGCGCTCCTGGGGCTAGCGGTGCCGCTAGCACAGATACGCAGTATTTT
CASSAPGASGAASTDTQYF
>NA|TRBJ1-1|TRBV5-1|TRBD1
TGCGCCAGCAGCTCCGGACAGGGGGTTTACACTGAAGCTTTCTTT
CASSSGQGVYTEAFF
>NA|TRBJ2-1|TRBV6-5|TRBD2
TGTGCCAGCAGTTACTCGACTAGCGGGTATTACAATGAGCAGTTCTTC
CASSYSTSGYYNEQFF
>NA|TRBJ1-2|TRBV10-3|TRBD1
TGTGCCACCAGTGAGTCATGGGGACAGGGAAATGGCTACACCTTC
CATSESWGQGNGYTF
>NA|TRBJ1-4|TRBV6-5|TRBD1
TGTGCCAGCAGAAGACAGGGGGCGGCTAATGAAAAACTGTTTTTT
CASRRQGAANEKLFF
>few|TRBJ1-2|TRBV5-1|NA
TGCGCCAGCAGCAAGATGGAGGAGGATGGCTACACCTTC
CASSKMEEDGYTF
>few|TRBJ2-1|TRBV27|NA
TGTGCCGGCAGTTCGACAGGGAGGCAGCAGTTCTTC
CAGSSTGRQQFF
>few|TRBJ2-3|TRBV7-9|NA
TGTGCCAGCAGCCCTCCTAGTGCTAGCACAGATACGCAGTATTTT
CASSPPSASTDTQYF
>few|TRBJ1-2|TRBV12-3/TRBV12-4|TRBD1
TGTGCCAGCAGAATTCCGGGACAGGGTTTGAGTGGCTACACCTTC
CASRIPGQGLSGYTF
>few|TRBJ2-4|TRBV9|TRBD2
TGTGCCAGCAGCGTGGGACCGGGACTAGGAGCCTTAGACATTCAGTACTTC
CASSVGPGLGALDIQYF
>NA|TRBJ2-1|TRBV5-1|TRBD1
TGCGCCAGCAGCTTCGACAGGGTTGGTGAGCAGTTCTTC
CASSFDRVGEQFF
>NA|TRBJ2-3|TRBV10-3|NA
TGTGCCATCAGTGAGTCTGGGGCCACAGATACGCAGTATTTT
CAISESGATDTQYF
>few|TRBJ2-7|TRBV6-2/TRBV6-3|NA
TGTGCCAGCAGGCTCCGCGGGGGACAGAGAACCTACGAGCAGTACTTC
CASRLRGGQRTYEQYF
>few|TRBJ2-3|TRBV7-2|NA
TGTGCCAGCAGCTTAGAGAGGGTGCCAGATACGCAGTATTTT
CASSLERVPDTQYF
>NA|TRBJ2-5|TRBV7-2|TRBD1
TGTGCCAGCAGCCTCACATGGGACAGGGGTGGAGAGACCCAGTACTTC
CASSLTWDRGGETQYF
>few|TRBJ2-5|TRBV20-1|NA
TGCAGTGCTAGAAGGCTAGTAGGAGAGACCCAGTACTTC
CSARRLVGETQYF
>few|TRBJ2-7|TRBV18|TRBD2
TGTGCCAGCTCACCACTACGGGGGGGTGCCTACGAGCAGTACTTC
CASSPLRGGAYEQYF
>NA|TRBJ1-1|TRBV5-1|TRBD1
TGCGGCAGCAGCTTGCGAGAGGGGGCGAACACTGAAGCTTTCTTT
CGSSLREGANTEAFF
>few|TRBJ2-5|TRBV19|TRBD2
TGTGCCAGTAGTATTAGCGGGGGGGGAGAGACCCAGTACTTC
CASSISGGGETQYF
>few|TRBJ2-4|TRBV28|NA
TGTGCCAGCAGTTTTTTACAGGATAACCTAGCCAAAAACATTCAGTACTTC
CASSFLQDNLAKNIQYF
>few|TRBJ1-2|TRBV4-1|TRBD1
TGCGCCAGCAGCCCTAACAGGGGCCCCACTAACTATGGCTACACTTTC
CASSPNRGPTNYGYTF
>NA|TRBJ2-1|TRBV4-1|TRBD1
TGCGCCAGCAGCCAAGGGACAGGGGGCATCGATGAGCAGTTCTTC
CASSQGTGGIDEQFF
>few|TRBJ2-7|TRBV6-6|TRBD2
TGTGCCAGCAGTTACTCGGGAGGGTTCTCCTACGAGCAGTACTTC
CASSYSGGFSYEQYF
>NA|TRBJ2-6|TRBV20-1|NA
TGCAGTGCTGTCCGTTCTGGGGCCAACGTCCTGACTTTC
CSAVRSGANVLTF
>few|TRBJ1-1|TRBV6-6|TRBD1
TGTGCCACCCACCTTCCCGGGACAGGGTGGGCGAACACTGAAGCTTTCTTT
CATHLPGTGWANTEAFF
>few|TRBJ2-1|TRBV7-2|TRBD2
TGTGCCAGCAGCTTCCTGGGGGGGGTGGGCAATGAGCAGTTCTTC
CASSFLGGVGNEQFF
>few|TRBJ2-1|TRBV7-9|TRBD1
TGTGCCAGCAGCTCCTCCGGGGACAGTTTCGACAATGGGCAGTTCTTC
CASSSSGDSFDNGQFF
>NA|TRBJ2-4|TRBV11-1|TRBD2
TGTGCCAGCAGCCCCTCCGGGACTAGCGTCACCAAAAACATTCAGTACTTC
CASSPSGTSVTKNIQYF
>NA|TRBJ2-2|TRBV6-5|NA
TGTGCCAGCAGTTATAGGGGATCCGTCGGTACCGGGGAGCTGTTTTTT
CASSYRGSVGTGELFF
>few|TRBJ2-5|TRBV9|TRBD2
TGTGCCAGCAGCCTAGGACTAGCGGGGTATGGGAGAGAGACCCAGTACTTC
CASSLGLAGYGRETQYF
>NA|TRBJ1-1|TRBV6-2/TRBV6-3|NA
TGTGCCAGCAGTTACGGGGGGAGACCTAACACTGAAGCTTTCTTT
CASSYGGRPNTEAFF
>NA|TRBJ1-1|TRBV5-1|NA
TGCGCCAGCAGCTACCGCTGGGGGGGAACGAACACTGAAGCTTTCTTT
CASSYRWGGTNTEAFF
>NA|TRBJ1-2|TRBV4-3|TRBD1
TGCGCCAGCAGCCAAGAATTGTTTGCAGGGGGTTATGGCTACACCTTC
CASSQELFAGGYGYTF
>NA|TRBJ1-2|TRBV27|TRBD1
TGTGCCAGCAGTTTAGGGGGCAGACAGGGGCCGAATCTGCCCTATGGCTACACCTTC
CASSLGGRQGPNLPYGYTF
>NA|TRBJ2-7|TRBV11-2|NA
TGTGCCAGCAGCCTCCTAGTAGGGGCCTACGAGCAGTACTTC
CASSLLVGAYEQYF
>few|TRBJ1-2|TRBV5-5|NA
TGTGCCAGCAGCTTCGTGGGTGGCTACACCTTC
CASSFVGGYTF
>NA|TRBJ1-3|TRBV11-2|NA
TGTGCCAGCAGCTTGTACCTTTCTTCAAACACCATATATTTT
CASSLYLSSNTIYF
>NA|TRBJ2-7|TRBV28|NA
TGTGCCAGCAGAAGGGCATCGGGCTCCTACGAGCAGTACTTC
CASRRASGSYEQYF
>NA|TRBJ2-7|TRBV7-2|NA
TGTGCCCGCAGCTTTATGGCAGAACACGAGCAGTACTTC
CARSFMAEHEQYF
>NA|TRBJ2-5|TRBV4-1|NA
TGCGCCAGCAGCCAGCCGGGGGGCGTACAAGAGACCCAGTACTTC
CASSQPGGVQETQYF
>few|TRBJ2-5|TRBV5-5|TRBD2
TGTGCCAGCAGCCCTGGAGCGGGGGCAGGGGAGACCCAGTACTTC
CASSPGAGAGETQYF
>NA|TRBJ1-4|TRBV6-5|NA
TGTGCCAGCAGTTACTCAGGGGAGGGGACTAATGAAAAACTGTTTTTT
CASSYSGEGTNEKLFF
>NA|TRBJ1-1|TRBV24-1|NA
TGTGCCACCAGTGCGACGGGGCAGGACACTGAAGCTTTCTTT
CATSATGQDTEAFF